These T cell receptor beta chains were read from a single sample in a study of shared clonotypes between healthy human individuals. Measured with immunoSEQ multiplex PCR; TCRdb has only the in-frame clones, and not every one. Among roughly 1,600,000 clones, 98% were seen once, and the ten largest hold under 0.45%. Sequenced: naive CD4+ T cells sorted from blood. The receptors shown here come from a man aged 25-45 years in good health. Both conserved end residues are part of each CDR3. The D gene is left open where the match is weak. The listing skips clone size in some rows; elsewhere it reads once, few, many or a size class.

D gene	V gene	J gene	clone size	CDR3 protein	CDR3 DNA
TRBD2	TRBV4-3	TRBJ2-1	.	CASSQVGGGSHGYNEQFF	TGCGCCAGCAGCCAAGTTGGAGGCGGGAGTCATGGATACAATGAGCAGTTCTTC
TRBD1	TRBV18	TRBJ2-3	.	CASSQQGGPDTQYF	TGTGCCAGCTCTCAACAGGGGGGCCCAGATACGCAGTATTTT
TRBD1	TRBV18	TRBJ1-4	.	CASSSQVPTGGNEKLFF	TGTGCCAGCTCATCACAAGTACCCACAGGGGGTAATGAAAAACTGTTTTTT
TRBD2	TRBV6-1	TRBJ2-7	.	CASSEQASGSYEQYF	TGTGCCAGCAGTGAGCAAGCTAGCGGGAGCTACGAGCAGTACTTC
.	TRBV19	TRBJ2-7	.	CASSIGLWTGEQYF	TGTGCCAGTAGTATCGGACTATGGACTGGGGAGCAGTACTTC
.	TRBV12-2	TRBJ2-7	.	CASRFFRQGASYEQYF	TGTGCAAGTCGCTTCTTTCGACAGGGGGCCTCCTACGAGCAGTACTTC
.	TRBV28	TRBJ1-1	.	CASSQGLNTEAFF	TGTGCCAGCAGCCAGGGGCTGAACACTGAAGCTTTCTTT
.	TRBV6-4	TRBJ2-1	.	CASREYVIGDNEQFF	TGTGCCAGCAGGGAATACGTAATAGGGGACAATGAGCAGTTCTTC
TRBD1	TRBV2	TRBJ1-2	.	CASSTGTDYGYTF	TGTGCCAGCAGTACCGGGACAGACTATGGCTACACCTTC
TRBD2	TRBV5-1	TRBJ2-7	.	CASSSSATSGTYEQYF	TGCGCCAGCAGCTCGAGCGCGACTAGCGGGACTTACGAGCAGTACTTC
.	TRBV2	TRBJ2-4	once	CASSEEQPLAKNIQYF	TGTGCCAGCAGTGAGGAACAGCCGCTAGCCAAAAACATTCAGTACTTC
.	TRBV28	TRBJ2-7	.	CASSSDSYEQYF	TGTGCCAGCAGTTCCGATTCCTACGAGCAGTACTTC
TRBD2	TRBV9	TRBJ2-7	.	CASSTAPGGRSYEQYF	TGTGCCAGCAGCACTGCCCCGGGGGGGCGCTCCTACGAGCAGTACTTC
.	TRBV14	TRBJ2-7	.	CASSQVRLATYEQYF	TGTGCCAGCAGCCAGGTCCGTTTAGCGACCTACGAGCAGTACTTC
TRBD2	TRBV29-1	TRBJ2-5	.	CSVVGFSLAGTETQYF	TGCAGCGTTGTGGGGTTTAGCCTAGCGGGAACAGAGACCCAGTACTTC
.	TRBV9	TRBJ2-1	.	CASSVATSGVRHGSSYNEQFF	TGTGCCAGCAGCGTAGCTACCAGCGGAGTAAGGCACGGGAGCTCCTACAATGAGCAGTTCTTC
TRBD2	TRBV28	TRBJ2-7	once	CASRELLAVDEQYF	TGTGCCAGTAGAGAGCTACTAGCGGTGGACGAGCAGTACTTC